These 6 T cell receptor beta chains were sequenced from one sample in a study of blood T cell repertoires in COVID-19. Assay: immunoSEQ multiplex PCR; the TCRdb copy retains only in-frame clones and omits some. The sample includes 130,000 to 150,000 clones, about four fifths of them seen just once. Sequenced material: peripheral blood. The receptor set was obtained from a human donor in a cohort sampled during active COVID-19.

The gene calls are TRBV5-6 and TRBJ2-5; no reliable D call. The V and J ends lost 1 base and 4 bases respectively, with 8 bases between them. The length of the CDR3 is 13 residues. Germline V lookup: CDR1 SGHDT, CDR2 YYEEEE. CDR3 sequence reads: CASSLTAAETQYF. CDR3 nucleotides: TGTGCCAGCAGCTTGACCGCGGCAGAGACCCAGTACTTC. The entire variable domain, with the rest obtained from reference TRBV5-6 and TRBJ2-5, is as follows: DAGVTQSPTHLIKTRGQQVTLRCSPKSGHDTVSWYQQALGQGPQFIFQYYEEEERQRGNFPDRFSGHQFPNYSSELNVNALLLGDSALYLCASSLTAAETQYFGPGTRLLVL.

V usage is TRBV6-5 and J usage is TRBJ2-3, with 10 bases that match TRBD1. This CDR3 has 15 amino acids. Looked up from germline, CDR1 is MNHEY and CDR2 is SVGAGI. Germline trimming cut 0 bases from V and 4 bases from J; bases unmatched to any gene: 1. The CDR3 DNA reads TGTGCCAGCAGTTACTCGACAGGGGGCGCAGATACGCAGTATTTT. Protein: CASSYSTGGADTQYF.

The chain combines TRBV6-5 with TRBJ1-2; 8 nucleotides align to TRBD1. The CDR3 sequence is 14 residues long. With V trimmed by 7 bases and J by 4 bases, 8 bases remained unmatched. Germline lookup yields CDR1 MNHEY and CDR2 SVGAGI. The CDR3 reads CASTRTGKGYGYTF. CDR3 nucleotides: TGTGCCAGCACCAGGACAGGGAAGGGCTATGGCTACACCTTC.

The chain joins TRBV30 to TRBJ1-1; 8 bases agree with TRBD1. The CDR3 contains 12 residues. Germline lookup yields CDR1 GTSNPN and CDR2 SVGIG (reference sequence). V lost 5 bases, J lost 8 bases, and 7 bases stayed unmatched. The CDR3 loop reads CAWGQGEIEAFF. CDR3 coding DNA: TGTGCCTGGGGACAGGGTGAGATAGAAGCTTTCTTT.

The CDR3 spells CASRGQGFSGNTIYF. CDR3 in DNA: TGCGCCAGCAGGGGACAGGGATTCTCTGGAAACACCATATATTTT. V is TRBV10-1 and J is TRBJ1-3, with 9 bases lining up with TRBD1. The CDR3 has 15 residues. Germline trimming cut 6 bases from V and 0 bases from J; bases unmatched to any gene: 3. CDR1 WNHNN and CDR2 SYGVQD come from the germline V gene (reference sequence).

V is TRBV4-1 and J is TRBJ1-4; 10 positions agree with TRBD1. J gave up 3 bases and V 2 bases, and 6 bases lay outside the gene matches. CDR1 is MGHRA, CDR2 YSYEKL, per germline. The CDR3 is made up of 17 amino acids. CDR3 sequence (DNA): TGCGCCAGCAGCCAAAACCCGGGACAGGGGCCTAATGAAAAACTGTTTTTT. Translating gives CASSQNPGQGPNEKLFF.